The clone carrying this T cell receptor beta chain was detected many times. Its antigen is unknown. This sample is drawn from a study of T cells in Graves' hyperthyroidism and ophthalmopathy. Study conclusions and caveats: Ophthalmopathy and stable hyperthyroidism were told apart by a 13 V-J model.

CDR1 is ENHRY, CDR2 SYGVKD, per germline. CDR3 length: 15 amino acids. V was trimmed by 11 bases and J by 0 bases, leaving 18 bases between them. Amplified TCR beta CDR3 regions came from RNA transcripts. The primer set for the first-round RT-PCR of the TCR CDR3 was HTBI. One entry per CDR3 protein results from TCRdb running MiXCR on the multiplex PCR reads. The repertoire holds 600,000 to 750,000 distinct CDR3 sequences, with around a sixth as singletons. Reasons for excluding patients were uncontrolled infection, other autoimmune disease, pregnancy or lactation. Specimen: blood. This receptor was obtained from a man aged 50-59 years with Graves' hyperthyroidism. J is TRBJ2-3 and V is TRBV10-3; D perhaps matches TRBD1 (6 bases). CDR3 sequence: CACGQGITSTDTQYF. As DNA, the CDR3 is TGTGCCTGTGGTCAGGGGATCACAAGCACAGATACGCAGTATTTT.